What follows is one T cell receptor beta chain and its context. As yet, its antigen is unknown. The junction departs from germline at one end; a sequencing error may be responsible. Naive CD8 T cells underwent sorting with the CD8+CD4-CCR7+CD45RA+ definition. TCRdb analysed the PCR reads with MiXCR anew, one entry per CDR3 protein. The data contain 460,000 or so distinct CDR3 sequences, about a fifth of them singletons. This specimen comes from a study of molecular identifiers for immune sequencing clone quantification. Study as a whole: In replicates, RNA from roughly 21,000 or 96,000 naive CD8 cells was divided five ways and four parts were sequenced. Study-level points and caveats: Clone sizes could be underestimated for highly expanded clones when identical TCR molecules share a barcode.

CDR3 length: 13 residues. Germline V gene data show CDR1 as MRHNA and CDR2 as SNTAGT. The sequencing sample was made of naive CD8+ T cells from blood, with Jurkat cell RNA spiked in. The subset: FACS-sorted CD8+CD4-CCR7+CD45RA+ naive T cells. The sequence was obtained from a human donor in good health. Some libraries in this study had Jurkat cell RNA spiked in. The V call is TRBV6-4, the J call TRBJ2-3; tentatively, D is TRBD1 or TRBD2 (6 bases each). CDR3 amino acids: CAGSVEGGDTQYF. Written as DNA, the CDR3 is TGTGCCGGCAGTGTTGAGGGGGGAGATACGCAGTATTTT.